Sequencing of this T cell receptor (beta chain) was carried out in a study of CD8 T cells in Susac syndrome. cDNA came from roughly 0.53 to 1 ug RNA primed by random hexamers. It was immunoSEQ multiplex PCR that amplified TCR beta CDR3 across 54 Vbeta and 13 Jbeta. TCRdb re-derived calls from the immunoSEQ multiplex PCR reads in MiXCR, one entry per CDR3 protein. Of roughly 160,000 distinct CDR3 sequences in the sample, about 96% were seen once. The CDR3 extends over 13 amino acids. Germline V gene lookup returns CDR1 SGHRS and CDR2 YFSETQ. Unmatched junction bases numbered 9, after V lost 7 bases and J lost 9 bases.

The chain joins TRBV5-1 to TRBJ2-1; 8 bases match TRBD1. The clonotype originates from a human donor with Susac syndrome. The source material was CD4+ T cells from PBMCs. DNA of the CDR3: TGCGCCAGCGGATTAGGACAGGGTTTTGAGCAGTTCTTC. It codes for CASGLGQGFEQFF.